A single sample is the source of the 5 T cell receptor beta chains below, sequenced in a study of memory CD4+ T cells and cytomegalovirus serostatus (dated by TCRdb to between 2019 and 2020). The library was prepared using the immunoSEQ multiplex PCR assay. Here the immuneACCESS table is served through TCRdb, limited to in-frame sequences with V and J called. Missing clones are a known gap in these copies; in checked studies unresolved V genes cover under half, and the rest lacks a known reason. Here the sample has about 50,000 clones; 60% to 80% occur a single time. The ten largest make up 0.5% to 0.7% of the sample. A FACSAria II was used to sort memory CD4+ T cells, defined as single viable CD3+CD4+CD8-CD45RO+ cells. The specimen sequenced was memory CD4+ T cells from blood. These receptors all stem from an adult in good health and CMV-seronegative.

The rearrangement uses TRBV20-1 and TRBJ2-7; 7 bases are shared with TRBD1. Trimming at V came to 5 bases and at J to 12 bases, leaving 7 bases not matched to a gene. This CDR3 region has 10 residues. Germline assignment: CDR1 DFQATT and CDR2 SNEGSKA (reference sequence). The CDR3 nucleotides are TGCAGTGCTTACGACAGGGAAGTGTACTTC. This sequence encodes CSAYDREVYF.

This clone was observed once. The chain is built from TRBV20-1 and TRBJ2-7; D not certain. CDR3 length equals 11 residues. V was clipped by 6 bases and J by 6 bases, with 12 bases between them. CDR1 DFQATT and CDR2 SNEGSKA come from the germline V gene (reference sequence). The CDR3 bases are TGCAGTGCGGCTGACGGGCCCGAGCAGTACTTC. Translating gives CSAADGPEQYF.

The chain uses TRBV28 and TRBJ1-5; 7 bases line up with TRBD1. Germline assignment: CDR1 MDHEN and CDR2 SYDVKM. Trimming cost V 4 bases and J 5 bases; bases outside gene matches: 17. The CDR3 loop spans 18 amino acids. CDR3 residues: CASSSIQGFGSIDQPQHF. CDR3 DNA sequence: TGTGCCAGCAGTTCAATACAGGGGTTCGGTAGTATAGATCAGCCCCAGCATTTT.

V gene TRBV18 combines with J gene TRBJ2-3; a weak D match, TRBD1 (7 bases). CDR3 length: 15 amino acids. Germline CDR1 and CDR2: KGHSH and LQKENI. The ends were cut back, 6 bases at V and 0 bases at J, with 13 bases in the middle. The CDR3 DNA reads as TGTGCCAGCTCGGAGGGACAGACTAGCACAGATACGCAGTATTTT. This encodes CASSEGQTSTDTQYF.

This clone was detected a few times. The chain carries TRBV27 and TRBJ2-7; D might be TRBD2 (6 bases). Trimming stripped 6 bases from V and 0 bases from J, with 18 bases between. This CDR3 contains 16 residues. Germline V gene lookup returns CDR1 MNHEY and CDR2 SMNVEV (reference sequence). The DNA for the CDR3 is TGTGCCAGCAGGCGGGAATGGGGGACGAGCTCCTACGAGCAGTACTTC. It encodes CASRREWGTSSYEQYF.